This T cell receptor (beta chain) is drawn from a study of cytomegalovirus exposure and HLA in healthy donors. General study points: Within an earlier analysis, most TCR beta V segments proved productive either about 87% or about 30% of the time. The study flagged some 170 TCR beta chains as cytomegalovirus-associated.

CDR3 length equals 15 residues. CDR1 is MGHRA, CDR2 YSYEKL, per germline. The J segment lost 4 bases and the V segment lost 1 base, leaving 5 bases of the junction unmatched. 60 Vbeta and 13 Jbeta primers were used in PCR. Sequenced by immunoSEQ multiplex PCR; TCRdb stores in-frame clones only, minus some. The table records 150,000 to 180,000 clones, about three quarters of them present only once. As to this clone: The antigen is unknown.

This receptor was obtained from a woman between 35 and 50 years old in good health and CMV-seronegative. The material sequenced was PBMCs. This chain uses TRBV4-1 with TRBJ1-2; TRBD1 aligns across 8 bases. The CDR3 reads CASSQVQGVVYGYTF. In DNA form, the CDR3 reads TGCGCCAGCAGCCAAGTACAGGGGGTGGTCTATGGCTACACCTTC.